One sample yielded the 24 T cell receptor beta chains listed below, sequenced in a study of T cell responses to AZD1222 COVID-19 vaccine. This table comes from immunoSEQ multiplex PCR, and its TCRdb copy is limited to in-frame clones, with some not included. This repertoire shows about 100,000 clones, approximately 86% found once; its top ten account for approximately 4.5%. The input for sequencing was peripheral blood, taken on day 0 of AZD1222 vaccination. These receptors originate from an adult in good health.

This chain uses TRBV7-6 with TRBJ2-7; tentative D call: TRBD1 (6 bases). Deletions cut 4 bases from V and 0 bases from J, with 13 bases between. This CDR3 contains 15 residues. Germline-derived CDR1 and CDR2 are SGHVS and FNYEAQ. The CDR3 DNA reads as TGTGCCAGCAGCTCCGCGGACAGCGGCTCCTACGAGCAGTACTTC. The encoded protein is CASSSADSGSYEQYF.

V and J are TRBV24-1 and TRBJ2-1; 10 nucleotides align to TRBD1. Trimming took 0 bases from V and 9 from J; bases not matched to a gene: 4. CDR3 length: 15 residues. The germline CDR1 and CDR2 sequences are KGHDR and SFDVKD. For the CDR3, the DNA is TGTGCCACCAGTGATTTGGGACAGGGGGTGGGTGAGCAGTTCTTC. This codes for CATSDLGQGVGEQFF.

This clone has a single count. The rearrangement uses TRBV27 and TRBJ1-6, with a weak D call TRBD1 (5 bases). V was pared by 9 bases and J by 0 bases, with 15 bases between. CDR1 MNHEY and CDR2 SMNVEV come from the germline V gene (reference sequence). The CDR3 has 16 amino acids. The CDR3 loop reads CASGGGVSSYNSPLHF. The DNA for the CDR3 is TGTGCCAGTGGTGGGGGGGTTAGCTCCTATAATTCACCCCTCCACTTT.

The chain carries TRBV7-9 and TRBJ2-3; D is unclear. The CDR3 consists of 15 residues. Germline lookup yields CDR1 SEHNR and CDR2 FQNEAQ (reference sequence). V was cut by 1 base and J by 3 bases, with 11 bases left in between. The DNA of the CDR3 is TGTGCCAGCAGCTTAGGCGCGCCACAAACAGATACGCAGTATTTT. Translated, it gives CASSLGAPQTDTQYF.

The chain employs TRBV7-9 and TRBJ1-3, with a possible D match to TRBD1 (5 bases). This CDR3 region has 17 residues. From germline, CDR1 is SEHNR and CDR2 FQNEAQ (reference sequence). V was trimmed by 7 bases and J by 2 bases, leaving 21 bases between them. CDR3: CASNRGVGPGPGNTIYF. Here the CDR3 DNA reads TGTGCCAGCAACCGTGGGGTGGGCCCAGGGCCTGGAAACACCATATATTTT. The variable domain in full, completed from reference TRBV7-9 and TRBJ1-3, reads DTGVSQNPRHKITKRGQNVTFRCDPISEHNRLYWYRQTLGQGPEFLTYFQNEAQLEKSRLLSDRFSAERPKGSFSTLEIQRTEQGDSAMYLCASNRGVGPGPGNTIYFGEGSWLTVV.

V usage is TRBV28 and J usage is TRBJ1-2, with 8 bases identical to TRBD1. The V segment lost 1 base and the J segment 2 bases; nucleotides outside the gene matches: 6. From germline, CDR1 is MDHEN and CDR2 SYDVKM. CDR3 length: 16 residues. The CDR3 is CASSLSGTGANYGYTF. CDR3 in DNA: TGTGCCAGCAGTTTATCCGGGACAGGAGCCAACTATGGCTACACCTTC.

J is TRBJ1-1 and V is TRBV7-8; TRBD1 agrees at 7 bases. Germline V gene data show CDR1 as SGHVS and CDR2 as FQNEAQ. CDR3 size: 16 residues. With 5 bases clipped from V and 8 bases from J, the junction kept 17 bases outside the gene matches. CDR3 sequence reads: CASSLRQGVNTHEAFF. The CDR3 DNA sequence: TGTGCCAGCAGCCTCAGACAGGGCGTAAATACACACGAAGCTTTCTTT.

This clone turned up a few times. The CDR3 here is CASSPPGGTGGYTF. The DNA of the CDR3 is TGTGCCAGCAGCCCTCCTGGGGGGACGGGGGGCTACACCTTC. This rearrangement joins TRBV27 to TRBJ1-2, with D perhaps matching TRBD1 (5 bases). The CDR3 consists of 14 residues. Trimming took 6 bases from V and 8 from J, leaving 19 bases between them. Germline-derived CDR1 and CDR2 are MNHEY and SMNVEV (reference sequence).

V usage is TRBV3-1 (or the pseudogene TRBV3-2) and J usage is TRBJ2-2, with D maybe TRBD1 (6 bases). Germline V gene sequence: CDR1 LGHDT, CDR2 YNNKEL (reference sequence). CDR3 length: 21 amino acids. V was clipped by 4 bases and J by 6 bases, with 33 bases between them. The CDR3 DNA is TGTGCCAGCAGCCGAAAAAAAAATTTGCGGGCAGGGGCGGTATCACCCGGGGAGCTGTTTTTT. Its protein is CASSRKKNLRAGAVSPGELFF.

A few counts support this clone. The rearrangement joins TRBV30 to TRBJ1-2, with 10 bases aligning to TRBD1. The germline CDR1 and CDR2 sequences are GTSNPN and SVGIG (reference sequence). V lost 5 bases and J lost 6; bases outside the gene matches: 12. The length of the CDR3 is 15 residues. In DNA form, the CDR3 reads TGTGCCTGGGGGCCGATCTGGGGGACAGGGGATGGCTACACCTTC. Protein: CAWGPIWGTGDGYTF. Based on the CDR3 plus reference TRBV30 and TRBJ1-2, the full variable domain is SQTIHQWPATLVQPVGSPLSLECTVEGTSNPNLYWYRQAAGRGLQLLFYSVGIGQISSEVPQNLSASRPQDRQFILSSKKLLLSDSGFYLCAWGPIWGTGDGYTFGSGTRLTVV.

The chain has TRBV30 and TRBJ1-6; 9 bases are shared with TRBD1. CDR1 is GTSNPN, CDR2 SVGIG, per germline (reference sequence). CDR3 length equals 18 residues. Trimming cost V 5 bases and J 0 bases; bases outside gene matches: 11. CDR3 coding DNA: TGTGCCTGGGCCACACTAGGGACAGGGCACTCCTATAATTCACCCCTCCACTTT. This gives the protein CAWATLGTGHSYNSPLHF.

At least ten counts were recorded for this clone. This sequence joins TRBV18 and TRBJ2-3; D perhaps matches TRBD1 (6 bases). This CDR3 is 15 amino acids long. Per the germline V gene, CDR1 is KGHSH and CDR2 is LQKENI. Deletions cut 5 bases from V and 2 bases from J, with 14 bases between. In DNA, the CDR3 is TGTGCCAGCTCAGCGAAGACAGGAGCCACAGATACGCAGTATTTT. It translates to CASSAKTGATDTQYF.

This chain joins TRBV5-4 and TRBJ2-1; D remains unclear. CDR1 is SGHNT, CDR2 YYREEE, per germline (reference sequence). Between the trimmed V and J ends, which lost 2 bases and 0 bases, there was a span of 9 bases. The CDR3 is 15 amino acids. CDR3 loop: CASSFLRSSYNEQFF. Written as DNA, the CDR3 is TGTGCCAGCAGCTTTCTTCGAAGCTCCTACAATGAGCAGTTCTTC. Full variable domain (remainder filled in from reference TRBV5-4 and TRBJ2-1): ETGVTQSPTHLIKTRGQQVTLRCSSQSGHNTVSWYQQALGQGPQFIFQYYREEENGRGNFPPRFSGLQFPNYSSELNVNALELDDSALYLCASSFLRSSYNEQFFGPGTRLTVL.

This chain connects TRBV6-2 or TRBV6-3 to TRBJ1-5; D uncertain. Germline assignment: CDR1 MNHEY and CDR2 SVGEGT. The CDR3 sequence is 16 residues long. Trimming cost V 5 bases and J 2 bases, with 16 bases left between them. CDR3 bases: TGTGCCAGCAGTGACCAGTGGGAGGGTGGCAATCAGCCCCAGCATTTT. It is translated as CASSDQWEGGNQPQHF.

The rearrangement links TRBV11-3 to TRBJ2-2; D gene ambiguous. Trimming pared 1 base from V and 5 bases from J, leaving 14 bases between. Germline values: CDR1 SGHNT, CDR2 YENEEA. The CDR3 is 16 residues long. DNA of the CDR3: TGTGCCAGCAGCTTAGTCCCGGGCGAGGAGACCGGGGAGCTGTTTTTT. Protein sequence: CASSLVPGEETGELFF. The variable domain in full, completed from reference TRBV11-3 and TRBJ2-2, reads EAGVVQSPRYKIIEKKQPVAFWCNPISGHNTLYWYLQNLGQGPELLIRYENEEAVDDSQLPKDRFSAERLKGVDSTLKIQPAELGDSAVYLCASSLVPGEETGELFFGEGSRLTVL.

The V gene is TRBV7-9, the J gene TRBJ1-6; D not certain. This CDR3 spans 14 amino acids. Trimming shortened V by 5 bases and J by 7 bases, and 12 bases separated the two germline ends. Germline V gene sequence: CDR1 SEHNR, CDR2 FQNEAQ (reference sequence). CDR3 region: CASSPWEGNSPLHF. CDR3 DNA: TGTGCCAGCAGCCCCTGGGAAGGCAATTCACCCCTCCACTTT.

The rearrangement uses TRBV12-3 or TRBV12-4 and TRBJ1-2; D is uncertain. Trimming removed 5 bases from V and 7 bases from J, with 11 bases in between. The CDR3 extends over 12 amino acids. The DNA for the CDR3 is TGTGCCAGCAGTACCGGGTTTGCTGGCTACACCTTC. It codes for CASSTGFAGYTF.

This chain links TRBV15 with TRBJ1-4; D is uncertain. Germline CDR1 LNHNV, CDR2 YYDKDF (reference sequence). This CDR3 spans 15 amino acids. V was cut by 1 base and J by 5 bases, with 11 bases left in between. The CDR3: CATSRGASRNEKLFF. CDR3 coding DNA: TGTGCCACCAGCAGAGGGGCGAGCCGCAATGAAAAACTGTTTTTT.

The chain combines TRBV5-4 with TRBJ2-3, with 12 bases that match TRBD2. Germline V gene data show CDR1 as SGHNT and CDR2 as YYREEE (reference sequence). CDR3 length: 15 amino acids. The ends lost 4 bases at V and 3 bases at J; junction bases unmatched: 3. CDR3 loop: CASSQTSGGTDTQYF. The DNA of the CDR3 is TGTGCCAGCAGCCAAACTAGCGGGGGGACAGATACGCAGTATTTT.

V is TRBV6-2 or TRBV6-3 and J is TRBJ1-5, with 8 bases lining up with TRBD1. Germline V gives CDR1 MNHEY, CDR2 SVGEGT. The V gene end was trimmed by 4 bases and the J gene end by 4 bases; junction bases not matched to a gene: 12. The CDR3 is made up of 17 amino acids. The CDR3 is CASSSHSTGGGNQPQHF. The CDR3 DNA sequence: TGTGCCAGCAGTTCCCATTCTACAGGGGGAGGGAATCAGCCCCAGCATTTT.

The rearrangement uses TRBV12-3 or TRBV12-4 and TRBJ1-5; TRBD1 is a possible D gene (6 bases). This CDR3 has 12 amino acids. Deletions cut 4 bases from V and 14 bases from J, with 15 bases between. CDR3 residues: CASSSNRANEHF. CDR3 DNA: TGTGCCAGCAGTTCAAACAGGGCTAACGAGCATTTT.

V usage is TRBV7-2 and J usage is TRBJ1-1, with unresolved D. Germline CDR1 reads SGHTA; CDR2 reads FQGNSA. The length of the CDR3 is 14 residues. V dropped 5 bases and J dropped 1 base, with 11 bases sitting between them. The CDR3 bases are TGTGCCAGCAGCCAAACTCCCGGGAACACTGAAGCTTTCTTT. It yields the protein CASSQTPGNTEAFF.

This chain links TRBV9 with TRBJ2-3; 10 positions agree with TRBD2. Germline trimming cut 0 bases from V and 4 bases from J; bases unmatched to any gene: 5. The CDR3 is 16 residues long. Germline values: CDR1 SGDLS, CDR2 YYNGEE. This CDR3 is CASSVAGSGGADTQYF. CDR3 bases: TGTGCCAGCAGCGTAGCTGGGAGCGGGGGGGCAGATACGCAGTATTTT.

CDR3 in amino acids: CASSLGDFRGETQYF. CDR3 DNA sequence: TGTGCCAGCAGCTTGGGGGACTTTAGGGGGGAGACCCAGTACTTC. The chain employs TRBV6-5 and TRBJ2-5; tentatively, D is TRBD1 or TRBD2 (6 bases each). In germline, CDR1 is MNHEY, CDR2 SVGAGI. This CDR3 has 15 amino acids. Trimming took off 6 bases at V and 5 bases at J, with 19 bases between the two ends.